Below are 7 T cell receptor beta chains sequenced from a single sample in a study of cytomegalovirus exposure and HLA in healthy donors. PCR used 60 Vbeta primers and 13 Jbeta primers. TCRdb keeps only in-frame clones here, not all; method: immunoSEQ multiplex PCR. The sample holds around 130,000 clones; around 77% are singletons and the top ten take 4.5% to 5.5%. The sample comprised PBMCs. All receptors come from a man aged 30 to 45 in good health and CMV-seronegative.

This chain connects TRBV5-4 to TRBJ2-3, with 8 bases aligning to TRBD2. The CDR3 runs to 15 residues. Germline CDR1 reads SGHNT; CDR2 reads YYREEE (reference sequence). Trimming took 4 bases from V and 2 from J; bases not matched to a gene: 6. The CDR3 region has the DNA TGTGCCAGCAGCGCGGGACTAGTAGACACAGATACGCAGTATTTT. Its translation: CASSAGLVDTDTQYF.

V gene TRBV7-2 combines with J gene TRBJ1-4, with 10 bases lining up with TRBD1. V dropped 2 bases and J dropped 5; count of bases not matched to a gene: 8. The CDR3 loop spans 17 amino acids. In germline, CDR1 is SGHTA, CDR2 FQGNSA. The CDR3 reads CASSLRGQGFRNEKLFF. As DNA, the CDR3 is TGTGCCAGCAGCTTAAGGGGACAGGGGTTTCGAAATGAAAAACTGTTTTTT.

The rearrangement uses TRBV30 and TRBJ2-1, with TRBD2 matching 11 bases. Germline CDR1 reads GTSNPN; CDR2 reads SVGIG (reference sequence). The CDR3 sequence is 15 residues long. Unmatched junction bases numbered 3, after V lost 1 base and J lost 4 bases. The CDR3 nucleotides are TGTGCCTGGAGTGGGACTAGCGGGCATTACAATGAGCAGTTCTTC. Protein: CAWSGTSGHYNEQFF.

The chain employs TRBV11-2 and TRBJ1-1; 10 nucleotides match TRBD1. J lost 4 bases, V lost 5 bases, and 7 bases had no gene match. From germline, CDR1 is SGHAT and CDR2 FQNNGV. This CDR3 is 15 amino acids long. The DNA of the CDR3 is TGTGCCAGCAGCCAACCCGGGACAGGGGTCACTGAAGCTTTCTTT. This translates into CASSQPGTGVTEAFF.

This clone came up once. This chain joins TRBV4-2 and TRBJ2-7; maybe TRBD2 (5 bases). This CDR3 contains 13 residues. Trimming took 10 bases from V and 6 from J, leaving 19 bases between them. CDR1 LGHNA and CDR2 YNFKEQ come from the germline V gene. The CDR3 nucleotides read TGTGCCATCTCCCCTGGGGTGGGAGCCGAGCAGTACTTC. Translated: CAISPGVGAEQYF.

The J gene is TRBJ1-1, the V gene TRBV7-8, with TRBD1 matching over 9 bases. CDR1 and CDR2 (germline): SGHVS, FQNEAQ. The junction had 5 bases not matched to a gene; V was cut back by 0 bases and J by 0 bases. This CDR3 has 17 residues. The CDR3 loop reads CASSLAPNRGLNTEAFF. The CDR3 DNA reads TGTGCCAGCAGCTTAGCTCCTAACAGGGGGCTGAACACTGAAGCTTTCTTT.

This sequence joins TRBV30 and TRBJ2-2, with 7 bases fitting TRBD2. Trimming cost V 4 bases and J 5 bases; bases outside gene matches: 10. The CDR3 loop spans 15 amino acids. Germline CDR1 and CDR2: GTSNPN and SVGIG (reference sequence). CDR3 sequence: CAWKVAGVGTGELFF. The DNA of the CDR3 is TGTGCCTGGAAGGTTGCGGGAGTAGGGACCGGGGAGCTGTTTTTT.